Shown below are 32 T cell receptor beta chains from a single sample sequenced in a study of T cells in Graves' hyperthyroidism and ophthalmopathy. Amplification yielded TCR beta CDR3 regions, with RNA transcripts as the source. With the HTBI primer set, the TCR CDR3 went through a first round of RT-PCR. MiXCR, applied by TCRdb to the multiplex PCR reads, yields one record per CDR3 protein. Of approximately 250,000 distinct CDR3 sequences in the sample, about 24% were seen once. Sequencing input: blood. All receptors come from a woman aged 40 to 49 with Graves' ophthalmopathy.

This chain connects TRBV6-1 to TRBJ1-2; a possible D gene is TRBD1 (6 bases). The CDR3 is 13 amino acids. Trimming shortened V by 5 bases and J by 4 bases, and 11 bases separated the two germline ends. Germline-derived CDR1 and CDR2 are MNHNS and SASEGT. The CDR3 DNA follows: TGTGCCAGCAGTCGACAGGTTTTCTATGGCTACACCTTC. It encodes CASSRQVFYGYTF.

This clonotype was seen repeatedly, ten times or more. This chain's CDR3 is CASSSVDRGRTKTQYF. For the CDR3, the DNA is TGTGCCAGCAGTTCGGTTGACAGGGGGCGCACAAAGACCCAGTACTTC. This chain joins TRBV28 and TRBJ2-5; 10 bases match TRBD1. The CDR3 has 16 residues. V dropped 4 bases and J dropped 6; count of bases not matched to a gene: 11. Germline V gives CDR1 MDHEN, CDR2 SYDVKM.

The sample holds many counts of this clonotype. The genes are TRBV29-1 and TRBJ1-1; tentatively, D is TRBD1 (5 bases). Trimming took 4 bases from V and 7 from J, leaving 16 bases between them. Germline loops: CDR1 SQVTM, CDR2 ANQGSEA. The CDR3 is made up of 13 amino acids. CDR3 DNA: TGCAGCGTTGTAATCCCTGGGACGATTGAAGCTTTCTTT. It encodes CSVVIPGTIEAFF.

This clonotype was observed at least ten times. The V call is TRBV6-1, the J call TRBJ1-2, with TRBD1 matching 8 bases. The CDR3 extends over 11 amino acids. J was trimmed by 9 bases and V by 4 bases; bases with no gene match: 1. Germline V gives CDR1 MNHNS, CDR2 SASEGT. In DNA form, the CDR3 reads TGTGCCAGCAGTGGGACAGGGAGCTACACCTTC. Translation: CASSGTGSYTF.

This clonotype was observed at least ten times. CDR3 nucleotides: TGTGCCAGCAGTTACTCACTGTTCGTTGCGCGGGAGAATCGGGACGAGCAGTACTTC. Translating gives CASSYSLFVARENRDEQYF. V and J are TRBV6-2 or TRBV6-3 and TRBJ2-7; 7 bases agree with TRBD2. CDR1 is MNHEY, CDR2 SVGEGT, per germline. The CDR3 runs 19 residues. J lost 5 bases, V lost 0 bases, and 19 bases had no gene match.

This clonotype was seen many times. The genes are TRBV6-2 or TRBV6-3 and TRBJ2-2, with a weak D call TRBD1 (6 bases). This CDR3 contains 13 residues. Germline V CDR1 and CDR2: MNHEY, SVGEGT. V was shortened by 5 bases and J by 7 bases, with 11 bases between the two germline ends. CDR3 nucleotides: TGTGCCAGCAGTGCAGGGGTCGGCGGGGAGCTGTTTTTT. This sequence encodes CASSAGVGGELFF.

The table lists this clonotype with many counts. As DNA, the CDR3 is TGTGCCAGCAGCTTCCGTTGGCAAGGGAACACTGAAGCTTTCTTT. This translates into CASSFRWQGNTEAFF. The V and J genes are TRBV5-6 and TRBJ1-1; D gene unclear. The V end lost 2 bases, the J end lost 1 base, and 12 bases lay between the germline ends. This CDR3 spans 15 amino acids. Germline CDR1 reads SGHDT; CDR2 reads YYEEEE.

This clonotype was seen repeatedly, ten times or more. The chain uses TRBV9 and TRBJ2-5; 7 nucleotides match TRBD1. Germline V gene sequence: CDR1 SGDLS, CDR2 YYNGEE. V shed 3 bases, J shed 1 base, and the junction held 6 bases outside the gene matches. This CDR3 contains 15 residues. The CDR3 spells CASSGQTGIQETQYF. CDR3 coding DNA: TGTGCCAGCAGCGGTCAGACAGGGATCCAAGAGACCCAGTACTTC.

The chain joins TRBV28 to TRBJ1-1, with unresolved D. V was trimmed by 3 bases and J by 2 bases, leaving 19 bases between them. The CDR3 consists of 17 residues. Germline V gives CDR1 MDHEN, CDR2 SYDVKM. The CDR3 spells CASSLIVYAGTNTEAFF. The CDR3 DNA reads TGTGCCAGCAGTTTGATAGTGTATGCAGGAACAAACACTGAAGCTTTCTTT. Full variable domain (missing parts from reference TRBV28 and TRBJ1-1): DVKVTQSSRYLVKRTGEKVFLECVQDMDHENMFWYRQDPGLGLRLIYFSYDVKMKEKGDIPEGYSVSREKKERFSLILESASTNQTSMYLCASSLIVYAGTNTEAFFGQGTRLTVV.

This clonotype was observed many times. This chain uses TRBV5-1 with TRBJ1-2, with no clear D. Germline-derived CDR1 and CDR2 are SGHRS and YFSETQ. V was clipped by 0 bases and J by 0 bases, with 9 bases between them. The CDR3 loop spans 15 amino acids. Written as DNA, the CDR3 is TGCGCCAGCAGCTTGGCCGGCGGTCCTAACTATGGCTACACCTTC. Encoded protein: CASSLAGGPNYGYTF. The whole variable domain, remainder taken from reference TRBV5-1 and TRBJ1-2, is KAGVTQTPRYLIKTRGQQVTLSCSPISGHRSVSWYQQTPGQGLQFLFEYFSETQRNKGNFPGRFSGRQFSNSRSEMNVSTLELGDSALYLCASSLAGGPNYGYTFGSGTRLTVV.

This clonotype was counted many times. The chain carries TRBV28 and TRBJ2-5; D perhaps matches TRBD2 (7 bases). CDR3 size: 13 residues. V was pared by 6 bases and J by 3 bases, with 11 bases between. CDR1 and CDR2 (germline): MDHEN, SYDVKM. The CDR3 region has the DNA TGTGCCAGCAGACAGGGACTAAAAGAGACCCAGTACTTC. Protein sequence: CASRQGLKETQYF.

This clonotype was seen ten or more times. The chain employs TRBV6-5 and TRBJ1-3; 7 bases line up with TRBD1. CDR1 and CDR2 from the germline V gene are MNHEY and SVGAGI. Germline trimming cut 5 bases from V and 0 bases from J; bases unmatched to any gene: 7. The CDR3 contains 16 residues. This chain's CDR3 is CASSHLGQLSGNTIYF. The CDR3 DNA follows: TGTGCCAGCAGTCACCTGGGACAGCTCTCTGGAAACACCATATATTTT.

In its sample, this clonotype was seen many times. The V call is TRBV12-3 or TRBV12-4, the J call TRBJ1-3; D uncertain. V dropped 3 bases and J dropped 2 bases, with 11 bases sitting between them. The CDR3 spans 15 residues. CDR3: CASSLVQRTGNTIYF. DNA for the CDR3: TGTGCCAGCAGTTTGGTACAGCGAACTGGAAACACCATATATTTT.

The chain is built from TRBV2 and TRBJ1-5; D unclear. CDR3 length equals 13 residues. V was cut by 8 bases and J by 7 bases, with 15 bases left in between. Per germline, CDR1 SNHLY and CDR2 FYNNEI. The CDR3: CASSAESGQPQHF. DNA of the CDR3: TGTGCCAGCTCGGCTGAGTCGGGGCAGCCCCAGCATTTT.

This clonotype has ten or more counts. J is TRBJ2-4 and V is TRBV12-3 or TRBV12-4, with D possibly being TRBD1 (5 bases). This CDR3 is built from 13 residues. V shed 5 bases and J shed 3 bases, with 8 bases lying between them. Here the CDR3 DNA reads TGTGCCAGCAGTCCAGGACACAAAAACATTCAGTACTTC. Translating it yields CASSPGHKNIQYF.

This chain connects TRBV19 to TRBJ1-2, with TRBD1 as a possible D gene (6 bases). The V gene lost 4 bases and the J gene lost 2 bases, with 14 bases spanning the gap. CDR1 LNHDA and CDR2 SQIVND come from the germline V gene (reference sequence). CDR3 size: 15 residues. In DNA form, the CDR3 reads TGTGCCAGTAGTACAGACAGGCGACTCAACTATGGCTACACCTTC. Protein product: CASSTDRRLNYGYTF. Full variable domain (outside the CDR3, taken from reference TRBV19 and TRBJ1-2): DGGITQSPKYLFRKEGQNVTLSCEQNLNHDAMYWYRQDPGQGLRLIYYSQIVNDFQKGDIAEGYSVSREKKESFPLTVTSAQKNPTAFYLCASSTDRRLNYGYTFGSGTRLTVV.

This clonotype has a count of ten or more. The chain recombines TRBV7-2 with TRBJ1-2, with unresolved D. This CDR3 is 13 amino acids long. With 3 bases removed from V and 2 bases from J, the gap between germline ends came to 7 bases. Germline V gives CDR1 SGHTA, CDR2 FQGNSA. The CDR3 bases are TGTGCCAGCAGCTTCGAGGGAAACTATGGCTACACCTTC. It specifies CASSFEGNYGYTF.

This clonotype was picked up a small number of times. The J gene is TRBJ2-2, the V gene TRBV7-2, with unresolved D. The V end lost 4 bases, the J end lost 7 bases, and 13 bases lay between the germline ends. CDR3 length: 14 amino acids. Germline CDR1 is SGHTA and CDR2 is FQGNSA. In nucleotides, the CDR3 is TGTGCCAGCAGCTCCGGGTCGGGCATCGGGGAGCTGTTTTTT. It is translated as CASSSGSGIGELFF.

This clonotype has a count of ten or more. The chain couples TRBV28 to TRBJ2-7; 7 bases are a match to TRBD1. The CDR3 contains 12 residues. V gave up 6 bases and J gave up 2 bases; unmatched junction bases: 1. The V gene's germline CDR1 is MDHEN and CDR2 SYDVKM. In DNA form, the CDR3 reads TGTGCCAGCAGAGGGACAGCCTACGAGCAGTACTTC. Encoded protein: CASRGTAYEQYF.

This clonotype appeared many times. The rearrangement uses TRBV5-1 and TRBJ2-5; D gene unclear. The length of the CDR3 is 13 residues. Trimming left V 3 bases short and J 4 bases short, with 10 bases between. In germline, CDR1 is SGHRS, CDR2 YFSETQ. CDR3 in amino acids: CASSSSYRETQYF. The CDR3 coding sequence is TGCGCCAGCAGCTCCTCCTACCGAGAGACCCAGTACTTC.

This clonotype was seen at least ten times. The genes are TRBV19 and TRBJ2-7, with 7 bases identical to TRBD1. The CDR3 sequence is 14 residues long. V shed 7 bases, J shed 0 bases, and the junction held 6 bases outside the gene matches. Per germline, CDR1 LNHDA and CDR2 SQIVND (reference sequence). In DNA, the CDR3 is TGTGCCAGTAAACCGACAGGGAGCTCCTACGAGCAGTACTTC. It translates to CASKPTGSSYEQYF.

This clonotype was recorded at least ten times. CDR3 sequence reads: CASRGHSSYEQYF. The CDR3 bases are TGTGCCAGCAGGGGGCATAGCTCCTACGAGCAGTACTTC. The chain joins TRBV27 to TRBJ2-7, with D possibly matching TRBD1 (5 bases). The CDR3 consists of 13 residues. In germline, CDR1 is MNHEY, CDR2 SMNVEV (reference sequence). The V gene lost 6 bases and the J gene lost 0 bases, with 9 bases spanning the gap.

This clonotype has at least ten counts. The V and J genes are TRBV6-2 or TRBV6-3 and TRBJ1-2, with TRBD1 matching 9 bases. This CDR3 has 13 residues. V dropped 6 bases and J dropped 7; count of bases not matched to a gene: 6. From germline, CDR1 is MNHEY and CDR2 SVGEGT. CDR3 in DNA: TGTGCCAGCAGACCCGGGACAGGGAGTGGCTACACCTTC. It is translated as CASRPGTGSGYTF.

This clonotype was detected a few times. This rearrangement joins TRBV5-1 to TRBJ2-2; D may match TRBD1 or TRBD2 (6 bases each). The CDR3 covers 15 residues. Germline V CDR1 and CDR2: SGHRS, YFSETQ. V lost 0 bases to trimming and J lost 6 bases, with 12 bases between them. The CDR3 DNA follows: TGCGCCAGCAGCTTGGAACAGGGCGGGGCCGGGGAGCTGTTTTTT. Translation: CASSLEQGGAGELFF.

This clonotype was recorded many times. The CDR3 DNA reads TGTGCCAGCAGTTCAACGGGACTAGCGGGAGTGCAGTACTTC. Translated: CASSSTGLAGVQYF. This chain links TRBV28 with TRBJ2-7; TRBD2 matches at 14 bases. V shed 4 bases and J 9 bases; nucleotides not matched to a gene: 5. CDR3 length equals 14 residues. Germline loops: CDR1 MDHEN, CDR2 SYDVKM.

To note about this clonotype: Sequence at one end of the junction differs from germline and may be a read error. This sequence joins TRBV9 and TRBJ2-5, with 10 bases fitting TRBD2. The CDR3 has 15 residues. CDR1 SGDLS and CDR2 YYNGEE come from the germline V gene. The CDR3: CASSVDSGRGEAQYF. As DNA, the CDR3 is TGTGCCAGCAGCGTTGACAGCGGGAGGGGAGAGGCCCAGTACTTC.

As concerns this clonotype: One end of the junction is discordant with germline, which a read error may explain. The chain uses TRBV7-7 and TRBJ2-2, with a weak D call TRBD1 (6 bases). The CDR3 is 15 amino acids. From germline, CDR1 is SSHAT and CDR2 FNYEAQ (reference sequence). The CDR3 DNA follows: TGTGCTAGCAGCAGGGGACCGCTGAACACCGGGGAGCTGTTTTTT. It specifies CASSRGPLNTGELFF.

This clonotype showed up many times. The V and J genes are TRBV20-1 and TRBJ2-7; possible D gene TRBD1, 5 bases. The CDR3 is 15 amino acids. Germline assignment: CDR1 DFQATT and CDR2 SNEGSKA (reference sequence). Between the trimmed V and J ends, which lost 0 bases and 0 bases, there was a span of 12 bases. The DNA of the CDR3 is TGCAGTGCTAGAGATTTAAACAGGAGCTCCTACGAGCAGTACTTC. This translates into CSARDLNRSSYEQYF.

CDR3 bases: TGTGCCAGCACCACCGGCCAGCCCCAGCATTTT. It translates to CASTTGQPQHF. This rearrangement joins TRBV28 to TRBJ1-5; D gene ambiguous. CDR3 size: 11 residues. V was clipped by 7 bases and J by 7 bases, with 8 bases between them. From germline, CDR1 is MDHEN and CDR2 SYDVKM.

The rearrangement links TRBV27 to TRBJ1-5; 9 bases align to TRBD1. The CDR3 contains 14 residues. Germline V gene lookup returns CDR1 MNHEY and CDR2 SMNVEV (reference sequence). V dropped 7 bases and J dropped 7; count of bases not matched to a gene: 8. The CDR3 DNA follows: TGTGCCAGCAAGCCGGGACAGGGTGGCCAGCCCCAGCATTTT. This gives the protein CASKPGQGGQPQHF.

The J gene is TRBJ2-5, the V gene TRBV15, with 8 nucleotides matching TRBD1. Germline CDR1 reads LNHNV; CDR2 reads YYDKDF (reference sequence). The junction had 7 bases not matched to a gene; V was cut back by 6 bases and J by 4 bases. The CDR3 covers 14 residues. Here the CDR3 reads CATSERQGRETQYF. CDR3 nucleotides: TGTGCCACCAGTGAAAGACAGGGGCGAGAGACCCAGTACTTC.

This chain joins TRBV6-1 and TRBJ2-2, with 9 bases lining up with TRBD2. V lost 5 bases and J lost 6; bases outside the gene matches: 7. Germline CDR1 reads MNHNS; CDR2 reads SASEGT. CDR3 length equals 15 residues. Written as DNA, the CDR3 is TGTGCCAGCAGTATGGGAGCGGGGGGTCCCGGGGAGCTGTTTTTT. It is translated as CASSMGAGGPGELFF.